The rows below give T cell receptor beta chains drawn from one sample of a study of blood T cells in healthy people across ages. TCRdb passed the 5' RACE reads through MiXCR, listing each CDR3 protein once. Counted here are about 1,500,000 distinct CDR3 sequences, about 43% occurring once; the ten biggest clones make up 7.9%. The source material was blood. The source of these receptors is a young woman in good health. Both conserved end residues are part of each CDR3. D genes are given only for firm matches. Not every row has a clone size; where given, it reads once, few, many or a size class.

>-|-|TRBJ1-1|TRBV5-6
CASRSGGIEAFF
TGTGCCAGCAGATCCGGGGGCATTGAAGCTTTCTTT
>-|-|TRBJ1-4|TRBV2
CASSGGGSREKLFF
TGTGCCAGCAGTGGTGGTGGGAGCAGGGAAAAACTGTTTTTT
>-|TRBD2|TRBJ2-7|TRBV4-1
CASSQEVLAGGNSYNEQYF
TGCGCCAGCAGCCAAGAAGTACTAGCGGGAGGTAACTCCTACAATGAGCAGTACTTC
>-|TRBD1|TRBJ2-7|TRBV4-2
CASSPGVRDRGYEQYF
TGTGCCAGCAGCCCCGGAGTAAGGGACAGGGGATACGAGCAGTACTTC
>-|TRBD2|TRBJ2-7|TRBV7-2
CASRLSGTSYEQYF
TGTGCCAGCAGACTCAGCGGGACCTCCTACGAGCAGTACTTC
>few|TRBD2|TRBJ2-1|TRBV5-1
CASSLDTGTSINEQFF
TGCGCCAGCAGCTTGGATACCGGGACTAGCATCAATGAGCAGTTCTTC
>-|TRBD1|TRBJ1-5|TRBV7-9
CASSSGQGGNQPQHF
TGTGCCAGCAGCTCCGGACAGGGCGGCAATCAGCCCCAGCATTTT
>-|-|TRBJ2-1|TRBV2
CTSSSLRNNEQFF
TGTACCAGCTCTAGCCTCAGGAACAATGAGCAGTTCTTC
>few|-|TRBJ2-7|TRBV20-1
CSARAGHEQYF
TGCAGTGCTAGAGCGGGCCACGAGCAGTACTTC
>-|TRBD1|TRBJ2-2|TRBV5-1
CASTRTGIETGELFF
TGCGCCAGCACCAGGACAGGGATAGAGACCGGGGAGCTGTTTTTT
>-|TRBD1|TRBJ2-2|TRBV20-1
CSAWTGWGTGELFF
TGCAGTGCTTGGACAGGGTGGGGCACCGGGGAGCTGTTTTTT
>-|-|TRBJ1-4|TRBV4-2
CASSRTRGEKLFF
TGTGCCAGCAGCCGAACAAGAGGGGAAAAACTGTTTTTT
>few|TRBD2|TRBJ2-5|TRBV3-1
CASSLGTSGVETQYF
TGTGCCAGCAGCCTCGGGACTAGCGGGGTGGAGACCCAGTACTTC
>few|TRBD2|TRBJ2-3|TRBV20-1
CSARDVGLANADTQYF
TGCAGTGCTAGAGATGTGGGACTAGCGAACGCAGATACGCAGTATTTT
>once|-|TRBJ2-1|TRBV5-4
CASSFGRKSDEQFF
TGTGCCAGCAGCTTTGGCCGGAAGAGCGATGAGCAGTTCTTC
>once|TRBD2|TRBJ2-1|TRBV2
CASRTSGRGGQFF
TGTGCCAGTAGGACTAGCGGGAGGGGGGGGCAGTTCTTC
>few|-|TRBJ2-7|TRBV29-1
CSVEWSGSAYEQYF
TGCAGCGTTGAATGGTCAGGGAGTGCCTACGAGCAGTACTTC
>few|-|TRBJ1-5|TRBV12-3/TRBV12-4
CASSLLEGKNQPQHF
TGTGCCAGCAGTTTACTGGAGGGGAAAAATCAGCCCCAGCATTTT
>few|-|TRBJ2-1|TRBV2
CASIGGASSYNEQFF
TGTGCCAGCATAGGGGGGGCTAGCTCCTACAATGAGCAGTTCTTC
>-|-|TRBJ2-2|TRBV3-1
CASTPESGELFF
TGTGCCAGCACCCCGGAGTCCGGGGAGCTGTTTTTT
>-|TRBD2|TRBJ2-7|TRBV5-6
CASSLGTSGSWTYEQYF
TGTGCCAGCAGCTTGGGAACTAGCGGGAGTTGGACCTACGAGCAGTACTTC
>few|-|TRBJ1-1|TRBV21-1
CASSKVGPINGEAFF
TGTGCCAGCAGCAAAGTAGGGCCTATAAACGGGGAAGCTTTCTTT
>-|TRBD2|TRBJ2-5|TRBV4-2
CASSPLLSGSIDEQYF
TGTGCCAGCAGCCCGCTACTTAGCGGGAGTATCGATGAGCAGTACTTC
>-|-|TRBJ2-1|TRBV20-1
CSASEGHSYNEQFF
TGCAGTGCTAGCGAGGGCCACTCCTACAATGAGCAGTTCTTC
>-|TRBD2|TRBJ2-1|TRBV27
CASSLLAGVLNEQFF
TGTGCCAGCAGCTTACTAGCGGGAGTTTTGAATGAGCAGTTCTTC
>few|-|TRBJ2-1|TRBV11-2
CAASISRQKNNEQFF
TGTGCCGCCTCGATCTCGAGGCAGAAGAACAATGAGCAGTTCTTC
>-|-|TRBJ2-5|TRBV11-3
CASSLAVGGRETQYF
TGTGCCAGCAGCTTAGCCGTTGGAGGGCGAGAGACCCAGTACTTC
>-|-|TRBJ1-5|TRBV28
CASREHGGEVPQHF
TGTGCCAGCAGAGAACACGGCGGTGAGGTGCCCCAGCATTTT
>few|-|TRBJ1-1|TRBV5-1
CASSSNTGAMNTEAFF
TGCGCCAGCAGCTCCAACACGGGGGCCATGAACACTGAAGCTTTCTTT
>few|-|TRBJ2-5|TRBV12-3/TRBV12-4
CASLPPEGLYGEQYF
TGTGCCAGTCTCCCCCCCGAGGGGCTATACGGGGAGCAGTACTTC
>few|-|TRBJ1-2|TRBV7-8
CASSLVIGDGYTF
TGTGCCAGCAGCTTAGTAATTGGGGATGGCTACACCTTC
>-|TRBD2|TRBJ2-1|TRBV3-1
CASSPLAGVDNEQFF
TGTGCCAGCAGCCCCCTAGCGGGAGTTGACAATGAGCAGTTCTTC
>-|-|TRBJ2-5|TRBV27
CASSLTRGMFRLETQYF
TGTGCCAGCAGTTTAACCCGGGGGATGTTTAGGTTAGAGACCCAGTACTTC
>-|-|TRBJ2-1|TRBV12-3/TRBV12-4
CASTGDLVFEQFF
TGTGCCAGCACCGGGGACCTGGTGTTTGAGCAGTTCTTC
>many|-|TRBJ2-5|TRBV7-6
CASSLANQETQYF
TGTGCCAGCAGCTTAGCGAACCAAGAGACCCAGTACTTC